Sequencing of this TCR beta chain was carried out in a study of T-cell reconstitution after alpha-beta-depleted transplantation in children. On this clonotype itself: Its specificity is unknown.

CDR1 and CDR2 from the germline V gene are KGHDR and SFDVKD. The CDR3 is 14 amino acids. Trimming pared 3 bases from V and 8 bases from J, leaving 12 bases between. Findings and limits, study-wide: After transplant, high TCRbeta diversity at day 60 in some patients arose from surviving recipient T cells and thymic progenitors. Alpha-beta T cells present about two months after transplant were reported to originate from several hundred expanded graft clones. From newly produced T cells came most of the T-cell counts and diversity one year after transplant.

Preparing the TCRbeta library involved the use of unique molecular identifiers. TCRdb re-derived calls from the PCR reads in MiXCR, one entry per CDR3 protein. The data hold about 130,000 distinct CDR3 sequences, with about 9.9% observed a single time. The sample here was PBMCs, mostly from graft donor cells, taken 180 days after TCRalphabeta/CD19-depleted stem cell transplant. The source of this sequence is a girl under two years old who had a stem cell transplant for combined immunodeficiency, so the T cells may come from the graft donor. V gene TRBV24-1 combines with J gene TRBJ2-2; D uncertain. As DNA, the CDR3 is TGTGCCACCAGTGATCCTATTGGTTTTGGGGAGCTGTTTTTT. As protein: CATSDPIGFGELFF.